Listed here are 32 T cell receptor beta chains from one sample, sequenced in a study of cytomegalovirus exposure and HLA in healthy donors. The PCR made use of 60 Vbeta and 13 Jbeta primers. Assay used: immunoSEQ multiplex PCR; TCRdb lists only in-frame clones, some missing. The listing contains around 100,000 clones. Sample: PBMCs. The source of these receptors is a man between 50 and 59 years old in good health and CMV-seronegative.

This chain links TRBV5-6 with TRBJ2-5; weak D call: TRBD1 (6 bases). The CDR3 extends over 14 amino acids. Trimming took 0 bases from V and 3 from J, leaving 9 bases between them. Germline V lookup: CDR1 SGHDT, CDR2 YYEEEE. For the CDR3, the DNA is TGTGCCAGCAGCTTGGTGACAGGAGAAGAGACCCAGTACTTC. It is translated as CASSLVTGEETQYF.

Points on this clone: In this CDR3 the conserved last residue, phenylalanine or tryptophan, is missing, so a read error is likely. The DNA is left out, because the CDR3 cannot be placed on it with certainty; the CDR3 is given as TCRdb lists it. V is TRBV27 and J is TRBJ2-7; the DNA was not compared with TRBD2, the D call given in the table. From its first to its last residue, the CDR3 has 11 amino acids. Germline V gene data show CDR1 as MNHEY and CDR2 as SMNVEV (reference sequence). The CDR3 loop reads CATKPRAGRGL.

The CDR3, as DNA: TGTGCCAGCAGTCCGACAGGGGGCAGCGGCGAGCAGTACTTC. It encodes CASSPTGGSGEQYF. The chain couples TRBV6-5 to TRBJ2-7, with TRBD1 identical over 10 bases. The CDR3 covers 14 residues. The V segment lost 5 bases and the J segment 6 bases; nucleotides outside the gene matches: 7. Germline V CDR1 and CDR2: MNHEY, SVGAGI.

The chain is built from TRBV15 and TRBJ2-5, with TRBD2 matching over 8 bases. With the DNA end fitting TRBJ2-7 better, the J assignment may be wrong. CDR3 length equals 15 residues. In germline, CDR1 is LNHNV, CDR2 YYDKDF (reference sequence). The CDR3 nucleotides read TGTGCCACCAGCAGCAAGCGGGAGTGCTCCTACGAGCAGTACTTC. This codes for CATSSKRECSYEQYF.

The chain joins TRBV6-5 to TRBJ2-5; D unclear. The CDR3 has 13 amino acids. V was shortened by 6 bases and J by 2 bases, with 10 bases between the two germline ends. Germline-derived CDR1 and CDR2 are MNHEY and SVGAGI. The CDR3 reads CASSPSVQETQYF. CDR3 DNA: TGTGCCAGCAGCCCGAGTGTTCAAGAGACCCAGTACTTC.

The chain is built from TRBV4-3 and TRBJ1-2; D remains unclear. Trimming cost V 0 bases and J 2 bases, with 4 bases left between them. Germline V lookup: CDR1 LGHNA, CDR2 YSLEER. The CDR3 contains 13 residues. The CDR3 coding sequence is TGCGCCAGCAGCCAAGATCGGAACTATGGCTACACCTTC. Translated, it gives CASSQDRNYGYTF.

V gene TRBV7-9 combines with J gene TRBJ1-1, with a possible D match to TRBD1 (6 bases). Per germline, CDR1 SEHNR and CDR2 FQNEAQ (reference sequence). This CDR3 has 16 residues. Deletions cut 5 bases from V and 5 bases from J, with 21 bases between. DNA of the CDR3: TGTGCCAGCAGCCTAGGGAACAGGGCTGAGGAAACTGAAGCTTTCTTT. It translates to CASSLGNRAEETEAFF.

CDR3 sequence (DNA): TGTGCCAGCAGCCTATGGGACAATACCTACGAGCAGTACTTC. Translation gives CASSLWDNTYEQYF. The V and J genes are TRBV5-4 and TRBJ2-7; D might be TRBD1 (6 bases). The V and J ends lost 4 bases and 2 bases respectively, with 13 bases between them. Germline CDR1 and CDR2: SGHNT and YYREEE (reference sequence). CDR3 length equals 14 residues.

The chain joins TRBV6-6 to TRBJ1-6; maybe TRBD1 (5 bases). Germline values: CDR1 MNHNY, CDR2 SVGAGI (reference sequence). CDR3 length: 15 amino acids. V gave up 6 bases and J gave up 0 bases, with 9 bases separating them. In nucleotides, the CDR3 is TGTGCCAGCAGAACCGACAGCTCCTATAATTCACCCCTCCACTTT. The encoded protein is CASRTDSSYNSPLHF.

The CDR3 reads CAIRDTKGHSGNTIYF. DNA for the CDR3: TGTGCCATCAGGGACACTAAAGGACACTCTGGAAACACCATATATTTT. The rearrangement uses TRBV10-3 and TRBJ1-3; D may be TRBD1 (5 bases). The germline V and J ends were trimmed by 6 bases and 0 bases, with 15 bases remaining between them. Germline V gives CDR1 ENHRY, CDR2 SYGVKD. The CDR3 covers 16 residues.

The chain couples TRBV4-3 to TRBJ2-1; D unclear. The length of the CDR3 is 14 residues. The V and J ends lost 2 bases and 5 bases respectively, with 10 bases between them. Germline CDR1 reads LGHNA; CDR2 reads YSLEER. For the CDR3, the DNA is TGCGCCAGCAGCCAATCTCTAGTCGACAATGAGCAGTTCTTC. It is translated as CASSQSLVDNEQFF.

This sequence joins TRBV4-3 and TRBJ2-7, with D perhaps TRBD2 (5 bases). Trimming removed 0 bases at V and 2 bases at J, with 20 bases between. The CDR3 is made up of 18 amino acids. Germline-derived CDR1 and CDR2 are LGHNA and YSLEER. CDR3 in DNA: TGCGCCAGCAGCCAAGATTGGGAGACCCCTACGGGAACCTACGAGCAGTACTTC. This codes for CASSQDWETPTGTYEQYF.

The rearrangement joins TRBV9 to TRBJ2-7; D is possibly TRBD1 (6 bases). The length of the CDR3 is 15 residues. V was cut by 1 base and J by 1 base, with 12 bases left in between. Looked up from germline, CDR1 is SGDLS and CDR2 is YYNGEE. The CDR3 region is CASSVFKGGSYEQYF. The CDR3 bases are TGTGCCAGCAGCGTATTCAAAGGGGGATCCTACGAGCAGTACTTC.

The chain combines TRBV6-5 with TRBJ2-5; perhaps TRBD1 as D (7 bases). CDR1 is MNHEY, CDR2 SVGAGI, per germline. V gave up 6 bases and J gave up 7 bases, with 18 bases separating them. There are 14 residues in the CDR3. CDR3 coding DNA: TGTGCCAGCAGACCCGGACAGGAGGGGCGGACCCAGTACTTC. It specifies CASRPGQEGRTQYF.

This chain uses TRBV7-9 with TRBJ1-3, with D tentatively TRBD1 (5 bases). Germline V gene sequence: CDR1 SEHNR, CDR2 FQNEAQ (reference sequence). The CDR3 is made up of 17 amino acids. Trimming left V 7 bases short and J 1 base short, with 20 bases between. The CDR3 coding sequence is TGTGCCAGCACTAATACGCGGAGGGCAGGGTCTGGAAACACCATATATTTT. Translation: CASTNTRRAGSGNTIYF. Based on the CDR3 plus reference TRBV7-9 and TRBJ1-3, the full variable domain is DTGVSQNPRHKITKRGQNVTFRCDPISEHNRLYWYRQTLGQGPEFLTYFQNEAQLEKSRLLSDRFSAERPKGSFSTLEIQRTEQGDSAMYLCASTNTRRAGSGNTIYFGEGSWLTVV.

For the CDR3, the DNA is TGCGCCAGCAGCTCGGGGTGGGGAGACACAGATACGCAGTATTTT. It specifies CASSSGWGDTDTQYF. The V and J genes are TRBV5-1 and TRBJ2-3; weak D call: TRBD2 (5 bases). Germline V gene sequence: CDR1 SGHRS, CDR2 YFSETQ. This CDR3 has 15 amino acids. The V end lost 3 bases, the J end lost 2 bases, and 13 bases lay between the germline ends.

To note about this clone: The junction and the germline gene differ at one end; a read error may be behind it. The genes are TRBV6-1 and TRBJ2-7, with 7 bases that match TRBD1. Germline V gene data show CDR1 as MNHNS and CDR2 as SASEGT. This CDR3 region has 15 residues. The CDR3 DNA reads as TGTGCCAGCAGAGAAGGGGGCAGGGGGTACTACGAGCAGTACTTC. Protein sequence: CASREGGRGYYEQYF.

The V and J genes are TRBV5-1 and TRBJ2-1, with a weak D call TRBD1 (5 bases). The length of the CDR3 is 15 residues. Trimming took 0 bases from V and 0 from J, leaving 7 bases between them. Germline CDR1 and CDR2: SGHRS and YFSETQ. The CDR3 is CASSLAQDSYNEQFF. The CDR3 DNA reads as TGCGCCAGCAGCTTGGCACAGGACTCCTACAATGAGCAGTTCTTC.

The chain employs TRBV9 and TRBJ1-1; 9 bases are a match to TRBD1. Germline CDR1 is SGDLS and CDR2 is YYNGEE. The CDR3 runs to 15 residues. V trimming: 3 bases; J trimming: 1 base; junction bases outside the gene matches: 4. CDR3 sequence reads: CASSAGQGKNTEAFF. As DNA, the CDR3 is TGTGCCAGCAGCGCCGGACAGGGGAAGAACACTGAAGCTTTCTTT.

The chain is built from TRBV6-6 and TRBJ2-1; the D gene is possibly TRBD2 (7 bases). The CDR3 loop spans 13 amino acids. The germline V and J ends were trimmed by 7 bases and 5 bases, with 12 bases remaining between them. Germline V gene data show CDR1 as MNHNY and CDR2 as SVGAGI (reference sequence). The CDR3 protein is CASMGGLDNEQFF. CDR3 nucleotide sequence: TGTGCCAGCATGGGGGGGCTCGACAATGAGCAGTTCTTC.

The CDR3 DNA is TGTGCCAGCAGCTTAGAGGGGTGGGATATACATGAGCAGTTCTTC. Its translation is CASSLEGWDIHEQFF. This chain joins TRBV7-6 and TRBJ2-1; possibly TRBD1 for D (5 bases). The CDR3 sequence is 15 residues long. The germline CDR1 and CDR2 sequences are SGHVS and FNYEAQ. Trimming removed 1 base from V and 8 bases from J, with 15 bases in between.

The chain combines TRBV10-3 with TRBJ1-4; D unresolved. Germline-derived CDR1 and CDR2 are ENHRY and SYGVKD. Trimming shortened V by 2 bases and J by 8 bases, and 12 bases separated the two germline ends. This CDR3 is 14 amino acids long. The CDR3 DNA follows: TGTGCCATCAGTGAGCCCGCGAGAGGGGAAAAACTGTTTTTT. This sequence encodes CAISEPARGEKLFF.

The V gene is TRBV6-1, the J gene TRBJ2-7; D is ambiguous. CDR1 and CDR2 (germline): MNHNS, SASEGT. V dropped 9 bases and J dropped 3 bases, with 15 bases sitting between them. This CDR3 is built from 13 residues. The CDR3 DNA sequence: TGTGCCAGTGCGAATGAGTTAAACTACGAGCAGTACTTC. Encoded protein: CASANELNYEQYF.

V and J are TRBV6-4 and TRBJ2-1; 11 bases match TRBD2. With V trimmed by 4 bases and J by 9 bases, 5 bases remained unmatched. Looked up from germline, CDR1 is MRHNA and CDR2 is SNTAGT. This CDR3 has 14 residues. CDR3 amino acids: CASSVAGGTGEQFF. The CDR3 DNA reads TGTGCCAGCAGTGTAGCGGGAGGGACCGGTGAGCAGTTCTTC.

V usage is TRBV9 and J usage is TRBJ1-6; 7 bases align to TRBD1. Germline assignment: CDR1 SGDLS and CDR2 YYNGEE. This CDR3 contains 16 residues. The J segment lost 7 bases and the V segment lost 7 bases, leaving 14 bases of the junction unmatched. The CDR3 DNA reads as TGTGCCAGCTCCCGGGGAACAGGGGTCGGGAATTCACCCCTCCACTTT. Residues: CASSRGTGVGNSPLHF.

On this clone itself: At the DNA level, this CDR3 is encoded by other sequences in the same sample as well. The chain carries TRBV6-5 and TRBJ1-1, with D maybe TRBD1 (6 bases). Trimming took 2 bases from V and 0 from J, leaving 7 bases between them. Germline lookup yields CDR1 MNHEY and CDR2 SVGAGI. This CDR3 spans 14 amino acids. CDR3 coding DNA: TGTGCCAGCAGTTACCGGACAGTGAACACTGAAGCTTTCTTT. Residues: CASSYRTVNTEAFF.

The chain joins TRBV11-2 to TRBJ2-7, with 8 bases aligning to TRBD2. J was trimmed by 5 bases and V by 8 bases; bases with no gene match: 17. The CDR3 runs 16 residues. Germline lookup yields CDR1 SGHAT and CDR2 FQNNGV. The CDR3 DNA is TGTGCCAGCGGAAAGTGGGCGAGCGGGGGCGCGGACGAGCAGTACTTC. It codes for CASGKWASGGADEQYF.

The genes are TRBV19 and TRBJ1-2; TRBD1 matches at 7 bases. The CDR3 consists of 14 residues. Trimming removed 5 bases from V and 5 bases from J; junction bases left unmatched: 8. Germline CDR1 LNHDA, CDR2 SQIVND (reference sequence). CDR3 DNA: TGTGCCAGTAGTTTGAGACAGGGTTCATATGGCTACACCTTC. Protein sequence: CASSLRQGSYGYTF.

The CDR3 region is CASSPQLGQESTDTQYF. CDR3 nucleotides: TGTGCCAGCAGTCCCCAGTTGGGACAAGAAAGCACAGATACGCAGTATTTT. This chain joins TRBV28 and TRBJ2-3, with a tentative D call TRBD1 (6 bases). The V end lost 5 bases, the J end lost 0 bases, and 18 bases lay between the germline ends. CDR3 length: 17 residues. Germline V gene data show CDR1 as MDHEN and CDR2 as SYDVKM. Using reference TRBV28 and TRBJ2-3 for the parts outside the CDR3, the full variable domain is DVKVTQSSRYLVKRTGEKVFLECVQDMDHENMFWYRQDPGLGLRLIYFSYDVKMKEKGDIPEGYSVSREKKERFSLILESASTNQTSMYLCASSPQLGQESTDTQYFGPGTRLTVL.

This rearrangement joins TRBV9 to TRBJ1-1, with TRBD1 as a possible D gene (5 bases). The CDR3 consists of 14 residues. Deletions cut 4 bases from V and 3 bases from J, with 13 bases between. Germline V CDR1 and CDR2: SGDLS, YYNGEE. CDR3 residues: CASSSRREDTEAFF. The CDR3 DNA reads TGTGCCAGCAGCAGTCGCAGGGAGGACACTGAAGCTTTCTTT.

The CDR3 loop is CASSFKRGYEQYF. In DNA form, the CDR3 reads TGTGCCAGCAGCTTCAAAAGGGGCTACGAGCAGTACTTC. The gene calls are TRBV7-2 and TRBJ2-7, with a weak D call TRBD1 (5 bases). V lost 3 bases to trimming and J lost 3 bases, with 9 bases between them. Germline V gives CDR1 SGHTA, CDR2 FQGNSA. The CDR3 loop spans 13 amino acids.

The chain combines TRBV18 with TRBJ2-1; D gene unclear. The length of the CDR3 is 14 residues. Germline assignment: CDR1 KGHSH and CDR2 LQKENI. V gave up 3 bases and J gave up 8 bases, with 14 bases separating them. The CDR3 region is CASSPEGGNDEQFF. CDR3 DNA: TGTGCCAGCTCACCCGAAGGCGGAAATGATGAGCAGTTCTTC.